These T cell receptor beta chains were read from a single sample in a study of human T cells and chemical hapten exposure. TCRdb reprocessed the RACE reads via MiXCR and lists one record per CDR3 protein. The repertoire has approximately 88,000 distinct CDR3 sequences, 10% to 15% of them found once; the top ten carry roughly 5.9%. The sample was whole blood, taken in connection with sensitization to the hapten diphenylcyclopropenone (DPC). The receptor set was obtained from a woman between 50 and 59 years old with alopecia areata. Some clones in this sample may be carry-over from other donors' samples. Both conserved end residues are part of each CDR3. The D gene is left open where the match is weak. Rows give clone size only sometimes, using once, few, many, or a class for an expanded clone.

TRBJ2-2 TRBV4-1 NA TRBD2 CASSQGRLAGNTGELFF TGCGCCAGCAGCCAAGGAAGACTAGCGGGAAACACCGGGGAGCTGTTTTTT
TRBJ2-4 TRBV7-9 many NA CASSLTADAAKNIQYF TGTGCCAGCAGCTTAACCGCAGACGCGGCCAAAAACATTCAGTACTTC
TRBJ2-1 TRBV7-9 many NA CASSSSGGSYNEQFF TGTGCCAGCAGCTCCTCCGGGGGCTCCTACAATGAGCAGTTCTTC
TRBJ2-1 TRBV7-9 many TRBD2 CASSLVGSGSSYNEQFF TGTGCCAGCAGCCTCGTCGGTAGCGGGAGCTCCTACAATGAGCAGTTCTTC
TRBJ1-5 TRBV20-1 many NA CSATYSLGVSNQPQHF TGCAGTGCTACCTACTCCTTAGGGGTGAGCAATCAGCCCCAGCATTTT
TRBJ1-4 TRBV29-1 few NA CSVDTGGLNEKLFF TGCAGCGTTGACACCGGGGGACTGAATGAAAAACTGTTTTTT
TRBJ1-6 TRBV3-1 many NA CASSQPANSPLHF TGTGCCAGCAGCCAACCGGCAAATTCACCCCTCCACTTT
TRBJ1-2 TRBV6-4 many NA CASSDSGPYGYTF TGTGCCAGCAGTGACTCAGGTCCCTATGGCTACACCTTC
TRBJ2-1 TRBV11-2 NA NA CASSFRRNNEQFF TGTGCCAGCAGCTTCCGACGTAACAATGAGCAGTTCTTC
TRBJ2-2 TRBV29-1 many TRBD1 CSVGQYSTGELFF TGCAGCGTGGGACAGTATTCCACCGGGGAGCTGTTTTTT
TRBJ2-4 TRBV6-7 NA NA CASSYSIRDILAKNIQYF TGTGCCAGCAGTTACTCGATTCGAGACATTCTAGCCAAAAACATTCAGTACTTC
TRBJ2-2 TRBV6-1 many NA CASSFETPRPFGELFF TGTGCCAGCAGCTTTGAGACTCCCAGGCCCTTCGGGGAGCTGTTTTTT
TRBJ2-7 TRBV20-1 NA TRBD2 CSARDISGRAYEQYF TGCAGTGCTAGAGATATTAGCGGGAGGGCCTACGAGCAGTACTTC
TRBJ2-4 TRBV21-1 many NA CASSQADLAKNIQYF TGTGCCAGCAGCCAGGCAGACTTAGCCAAAAACATTCAGTACTTC
TRBJ2-3 TRBV30 NA NA CAWRLTGVPDTQYF TGTGCCTGGAGACTAACGGGAGTCCCAGATACGCAGTATTTT
TRBJ2-5 TRBV7-7 many NA CASSLGLSPETQYF TGTGCCAGCAGCTTAGGGCTATCTCCAGAGACCCAGTACTTC
TRBJ1-1 TRBV18 few NA CASSLKTGAPTEAFF TGTGCCAGCTCGCTTAAGACAGGAGCTCCCACTGAAGCTTTCTTT
TRBJ2-1 TRBV2 NA NA CASSERRLGTNEQFF TGTGCCAGCAGTGAAAGGAGACTAGGGACCAATGAGCAGTTCTTC
TRBJ2-7 TRBV20-1 many NA CSAPPRSRNYEQYF TGCAGTGCTCCTCCCCGTAGCAGAAACTACGAGCAGTACTTC
TRBJ1-1 TRBV12-3/TRBV12-4 many NA CASSLSPLAGAFF TGTGCCAGCAGTTTGAGTCCTTTGGCGGGAGCTTTCTTT
TRBJ1-1 TRBV29-1 many NA CSVGGFTGAFF TGCAGCGTTGGGGGTTTTACAGGAGCTTTCTTT
TRBJ2-1 TRBV12-5 NA TRBD2 CASGSGLAGRPYNEQFF TGTGCTAGTGGTAGCGGACTAGCGGGAAGACCCTACAATGAGCAGTTCTTC